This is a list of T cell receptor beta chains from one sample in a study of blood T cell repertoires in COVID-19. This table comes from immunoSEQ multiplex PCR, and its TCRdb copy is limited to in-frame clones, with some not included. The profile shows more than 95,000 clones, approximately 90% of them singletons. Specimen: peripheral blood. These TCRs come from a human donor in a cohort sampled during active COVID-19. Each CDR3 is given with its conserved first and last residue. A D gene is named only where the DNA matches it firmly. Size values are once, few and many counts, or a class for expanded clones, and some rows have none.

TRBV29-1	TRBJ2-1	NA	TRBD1	TGCAGCGTTGAGGGACAGGGAGCAGGGGATGAGCAGTTCTTC	CSVEGQGAGDEQFF
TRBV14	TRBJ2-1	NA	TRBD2	TGTGCCAGCAGCCAAGAACTAGCGGGGTCCTACAATGAGCAGTTCTTC	CASSQELAGSYNEQFF
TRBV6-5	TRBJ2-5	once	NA	TGTGCCAGCAGTCCCGGGGGGTACAGGGAAGAGACCCAGTACTTC	CASSPGGYREETQYF
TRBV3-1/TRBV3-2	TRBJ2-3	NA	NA	TGTGCCAGCAGCCAATGGACTAACACAGATACGCAGTATTTT	CASSQWTNTDTQYF
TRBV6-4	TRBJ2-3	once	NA	TGTGCCAGCAGTGACGGCTCCTCAGATACGCAGTATTTT	CASSDGSSDTQYF
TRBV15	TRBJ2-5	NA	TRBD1	TGTGCCACCACAAAGGGGACAGAAGAGACCCAGTACTTC	CATTKGTEETQYF
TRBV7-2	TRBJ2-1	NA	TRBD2	TGTGCCAGCAGCTTAGCGGGGTCCCCTAGCGGGAATGAGCAGTTCTTC	CASSLAGSPSGNEQFF
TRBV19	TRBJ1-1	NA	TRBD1	TGTGCCAGTAGTCCGAGCGACAGGGTGAACACTGAAGCTTTCTTT	CASSPSDRVNTEAFF
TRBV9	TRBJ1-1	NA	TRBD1	TGTGCCAGCAGCCAGCAGCACAGGGGTGAAGCTTTCTTT	CASSQQHRGEAFF
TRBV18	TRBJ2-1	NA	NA	TGTGCCAGCTCACTGGACTACCTTCGTGAGCAGTTCTTC	CASSLDYLREQFF
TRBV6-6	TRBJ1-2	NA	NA	TGTGCCAGCAGCCAAAGCTATCCGATTGGCTACACCTTC	CASSQSYPIGYTF
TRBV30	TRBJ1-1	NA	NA	TGTGCCTGGAGCCCAGGGCTTCCTTTCACTGAAGCTTTCTTT	CAWSPGLPFTEAFF
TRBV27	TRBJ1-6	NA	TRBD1	TGTGCCAGCAGTCCTGGGACAGGGGGCGGTTCACCCCTCCACTTT	CASSPGTGGGSPLHF
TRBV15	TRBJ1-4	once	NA	TGTGCCACCAGCCCCTTATTGGGCGGGGATAATGAAAAACTGTTTTTT	CATSPLLGGDNEKLFF
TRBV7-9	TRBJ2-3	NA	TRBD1	TGTGCCAGCAGCTTAGGACAGGGGGCGCGAACAGATACGCAGTATTTT	CASSLGQGARTDTQYF
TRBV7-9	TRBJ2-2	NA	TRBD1	TGTGCCAATACCCCCCTGGACAGGGGAGGGACCGGGGAGCTGTTTTTT	CANTPLDRGGTGELFF
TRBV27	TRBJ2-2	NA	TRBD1	TGTGCCAGCAGTTTGATCCCCGTAGGACAGGGCGTCACCGGGGAGCTGTTTTTT	CASSLIPVGQGVTGELFF
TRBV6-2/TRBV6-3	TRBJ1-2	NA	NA	TGTGCCAGCAGTTACTCAGGGGACTATGGCTACACCTTC	CASSYSGDYGYTF
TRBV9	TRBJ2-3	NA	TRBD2	TGTGCCAGCAGCGTAGCTAGCGGGAGGCCACGCACAGATACGCAGTATTTT	CASSVASGRPRTDTQYF
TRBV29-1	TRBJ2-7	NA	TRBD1	TGCAGCGCGGTGGGACAGGGGGCCTACGAGCAGTACTTC	CSAVGQGAYEQYF
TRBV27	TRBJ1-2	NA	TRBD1	TGTGCCAGCAGTTTACTGGGACAGGGGGCATTTTATGGCTACACCTTC	CASSLLGQGAFYGYTF
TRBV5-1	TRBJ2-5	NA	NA	TGCGCCAGCTTGCGCTCGAGTGGGGCCGGGGAGACCCAGTACTTC	CASLRSSGAGETQYF
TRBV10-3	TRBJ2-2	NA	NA	TGTGCCATCAGTACAGGGAACACCGGGGAGCTGTTTTTT	CAISTGNTGELFF
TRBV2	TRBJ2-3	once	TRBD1	TGTGCCAGCAGTGTCGACAGGGTGAACACAGATACGCAGTATTTT	CASSVDRVNTDTQYF
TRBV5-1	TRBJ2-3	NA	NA	TGCGCCAGCAGCTTGGACACCACAGATACGCAGTATTTT	CASSLDTTDTQYF
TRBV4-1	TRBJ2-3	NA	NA	TGCGCCAGCAGCCAAGCCATTTTAGCGGGCACAGATACGCAGTATTTT	CASSQAILAGTDTQYF
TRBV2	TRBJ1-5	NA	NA	TGTGCCAGCAGTGAAAGGAGGGTGGCTCAGCCCCAGCATTTT	CASSERRVAQPQHF
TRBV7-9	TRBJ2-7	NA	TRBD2	TGTGCCAGCAGCCCGGGGACTACATCACCCTACGAGCAGTACTTC	CASSPGTTSPYEQYF
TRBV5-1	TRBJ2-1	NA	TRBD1	TGCGCCAGCAGCTCGGACAGGGCAACCTACAATGAGCAGTTCTTC	CASSSDRATYNEQFF
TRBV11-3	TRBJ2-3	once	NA	TGTGCCAGCAGCTTATCCAGGCCCACAGATACGCAGTATTTT	CASSLSRPTDTQYF
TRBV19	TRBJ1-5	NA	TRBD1	TGTGCCAGTAGGACCCAGGGACAGGGGCGACGCAATCAGCCCCAGCATTTT	CASRTQGQGRRNQPQHF
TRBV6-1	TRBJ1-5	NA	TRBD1	TGTGCCAGCAGTGACGGGACAGGGGCACGGCAGCCCCAGCATTTT	CASSDGTGARQPQHF
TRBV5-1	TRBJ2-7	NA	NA	TGCGCCAGCAGCTTGGGCGGAGGGGAGCCTTACGAGCAGTACTTC	CASSLGGGEPYEQYF
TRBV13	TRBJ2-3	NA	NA	TGTGCCAGCAGCTTAGGCCCCTTGGGGAGCACCACAGATACGCAGTATTTT	CASSLGPLGSTTDTQYF
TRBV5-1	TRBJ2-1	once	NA	TGCGCCAGCAGCTTGTACGGGAGCTCCTACAATGAGCAGTTCTTC	CASSLYGSSYNEQFF
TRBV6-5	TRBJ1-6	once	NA	TGTGCCAGCAGCGGGATGTTGAATTCACCCCTCCACTTT	CASSGMLNSPLHF
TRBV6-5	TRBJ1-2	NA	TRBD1	TGTGCCAGCAGTCGACAGGGGAACTATGGCTACACCTTC	CASSRQGNYGYTF
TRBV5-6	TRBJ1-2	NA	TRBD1	TGTGCCAGCAGCTTGGCTGGGACAGTAAACTATGGCTACACCTTC	CASSLAGTVNYGYTF
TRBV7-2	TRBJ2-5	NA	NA	TGTGCCAGCAGCTTAGCTTGGACCTCAGGGCAAGAGACCCAGTACTTC	CASSLAWTSGQETQYF
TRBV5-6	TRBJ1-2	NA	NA	TGTGCCAGCAGCAAGACACTCTATGGCTACACCTTC	CASSKTLYGYTF
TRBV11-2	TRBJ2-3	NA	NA	TGTGCCAGCAGCTTATACCTCCGGGAAGGCACAGATACGCAGTATTTT	CASSLYLREGTDTQYF
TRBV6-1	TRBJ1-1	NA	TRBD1	TGTGCCAGCAGTGAACAGGGGGCGGGTGAAGCTTTCTTT	CASSEQGAGEAFF
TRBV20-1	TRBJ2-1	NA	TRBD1	TGCAGTGCTAGTCAGCTAGGGACAGTCCCGCAGGTGTTCTTC	CSASQLGTVPQVFF
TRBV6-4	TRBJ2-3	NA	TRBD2	TGTGCCAGCAGTCCTATTAGCGGGGGAGACACAGATACGCAGTATTTT	CASSPISGGDTDTQYF
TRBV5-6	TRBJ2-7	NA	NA	TGTGCCAGCAGCCCTTGGACAGCAACCTACGAGCAGTACTTC	CASSPWTATYEQYF
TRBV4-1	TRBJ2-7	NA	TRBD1	TGCGCCAGCAGTCCAACCTCTTCGGGACAGAGCGCCTACGAGCAGTACTTC	CASSPTSSGQSAYEQYF
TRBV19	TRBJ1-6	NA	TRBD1	TGTGCCAGTAACGACAGGCCCAGGGGGAATTCACCCCTCCACTTT	CASNDRPRGNSPLHF
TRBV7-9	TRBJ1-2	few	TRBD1	TGTGCCAGCACCTTCCAACCTATACGACAGGGAAGGAGTGGCTACACCTTC	CASTFQPIRQGRSGYTF
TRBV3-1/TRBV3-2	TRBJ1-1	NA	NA	TGTGCCAGCAGCCAAGATTACGGAGCCGAAGCTTTCTTT	CASSQDYGAEAFF
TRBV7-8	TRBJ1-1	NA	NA	TGTGCCAGCAGCTTAGGAGGGACACCATCTGGGCACACTGAAGCTTTCTTT	CASSLGGTPSGHTEAFF
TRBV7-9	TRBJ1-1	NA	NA	TGTGCCAGCAGCTTAGGAGGGGGAACTGAAGCTTTCTTT	CASSLGGGTEAFF
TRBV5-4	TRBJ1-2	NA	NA	TGTGCCAGCAGTCCCCGCCAGGGCACCTATGGCTACACCTTC	CASSPRQGTYGYTF
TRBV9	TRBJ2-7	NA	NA	TGTGCCAGCAGCGTAGGAGGCTCCCAGAACGAGCAGTACTTC	CASSVGGSQNEQYF
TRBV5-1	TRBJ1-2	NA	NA	TGCGCCAGCAGCCCTCAGGGTTTTCATGGCTACACCTTC	CASSPQGFHGYTF
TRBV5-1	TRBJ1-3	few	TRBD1	TGCGCCAGCAGCCTGACGACAGGGTCTGGAAACACCATATATTTT	CASSLTTGSGNTIYF
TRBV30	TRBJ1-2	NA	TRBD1	TGTGCCTGGAGTGTACTACCGCCTCGGGCAGGGGGTCGGTATGGCTACACCTTC	CAWSVLPPRAGGRYGYTF